A single sample gave rise to the 5 T cell receptor beta chains below, sequenced in a study of identical twins (TCRdb year 2016). Libraries came from 5' RACE. The listed sequencing device is Illumina HiSeq 2000. TCRdb applied fastp at Q25 and MiXCR to the public reads, then kept only in-frame beta chains. One record per CDR3 amino acid sequence lists the most common genes and DNA. In all, the sample holds under 900,000 distinct CDR3 sequences, and 12% of those were seen once. The ten largest clonotypes hold about 1.5% of the sample. These sequences were also reported in another study, on yellow fever vaccine responses in identical twins.

The material sequenced was PBMCs. These receptors were obtained from a woman aged 18 to 35 in good health.

The CDR3 protein is CASSLGGPGAADTQYF. CDR3 nucleotide sequence: TGTGCCAGCAGTTTAGGAGGTCCGGGGGCGGCAGATACGCAGTATTTT. The chain has TRBV12-3 or TRBV12-4 and TRBJ2-3; D tentatively fits TRBD1 or TRBD2 (6 bases each). Trimming shortened V by 1 base and J by 4 bases, and 15 bases separated the two germline ends. The length of the CDR3 is 16 residues.

This clonotype was counted ten times or more. This sequence joins TRBV24-1 and TRBJ2-1; possible D gene TRBD2, 5 bases. Germline CDR1 and CDR2: KGHDR and SFDVKD. This CDR3 is 13 amino acids long. The V gene lost 3 bases and the J gene lost 9 bases, with 11 bases spanning the gap. The CDR3: CATSDASTSEQFF. The CDR3 DNA reads TGTGCCACCAGTGATGCCTCTACTAGTGAGCAGTTCTTC.

In its sample, this clonotype was seen a few times. The chain has TRBV25-1 and TRBJ2-7; D is unclear. Trimming shortened V by 4 bases and J by 2 bases, and 3 bases separated the two germline ends. This CDR3 has 11 amino acids. Germline loops: CDR1 MGHDK, CDR2 SYGVNS. In DNA, the CDR3 is TGTGCCAGCAGTGCCCCCTACGAGCAGTACTTC. Its protein product is CASSAPYEQYF.

The chain employs TRBV3-1 and TRBJ2-4; D gene unclear. The CDR3 is made up of 12 amino acids. V shed 4 bases and J shed 8 bases, with 9 bases lying between them. CDR1 LGHDT and CDR2 YNNKEL come from the germline V gene (reference sequence). The CDR3 loop reads CASSRTPDIQYF. In DNA, the CDR3 is TGTGCCAGCAGCCGAACTCCGGACATTCAGTACTTC.

This clonotype was picked up a small number of times. The chain is built from TRBV27 and TRBJ2-3; D gene uncertain. Germline V gene sequence: CDR1 MNHEY, CDR2 SMNVEV (reference sequence). This CDR3 has 15 amino acids. The germline V and J ends were trimmed by 8 bases and 3 bases, with 18 bases remaining between them. The CDR3 nucleotides read TGTGCCAGCCGCCGGGCAGACCTATCGACAGATACGCAGTATTTT. Translation: CASRRADLSTDTQYF.